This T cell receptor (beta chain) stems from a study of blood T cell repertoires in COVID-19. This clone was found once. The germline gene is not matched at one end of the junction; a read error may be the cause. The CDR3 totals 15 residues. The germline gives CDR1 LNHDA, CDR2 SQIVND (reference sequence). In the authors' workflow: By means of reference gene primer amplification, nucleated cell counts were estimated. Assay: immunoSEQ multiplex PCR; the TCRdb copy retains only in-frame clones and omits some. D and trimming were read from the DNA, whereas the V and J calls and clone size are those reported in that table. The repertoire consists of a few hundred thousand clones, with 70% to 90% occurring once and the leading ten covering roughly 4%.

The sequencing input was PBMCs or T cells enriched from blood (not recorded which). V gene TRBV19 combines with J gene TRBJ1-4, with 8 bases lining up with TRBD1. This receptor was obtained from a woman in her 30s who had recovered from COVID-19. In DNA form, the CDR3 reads TGTGCCAGTAGTCTAGAAGACAGGGGCGGTGAAAAACTGTTTTTT. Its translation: CASSLEDRGGEKLFF.